These T cell receptor beta chains were read from a single sample in a study of blood T cell repertoires in COVID-19. Clones were sequenced by immunoSEQ multiplex PCR, and TCRdb holds only the in-frame ones, with some missing. The sample shows about 100,000 clones, roughly 92% of them seen only once. Specimen: peripheral blood. The origin of the receptors is a man aged 70-80 years with acute or convalescent COVID-19. CDR3s include the opening cysteine and the closing phenylalanine or tryptophan. D genes are given only for firm matches. Not every row has a clone size; where given, it reads once, few, many or a size class.

J,size,V,D,CDR3
TRBJ1-5,.,TRBV18,TRBD1,CASSPGQGDYQPQHF
TRBJ1-2,.,TRBV6-5,TRBD1,CASTPDRGRLYGYTF
TRBJ1-1,.,TRBV5-6,.,CASSQGYTEAFF
TRBJ1-2,.,TRBV5-4,.,CASSLDVGGDGYTF
TRBJ1-2,.,TRBV13,TRBD1,CASSRGDSYGYTF
TRBJ2-1,.,TRBV14,TRBD2,CASSQELAGGPWHEQFF
TRBJ1-1,.,TRBV5-4,TRBD1,CASSLDRGVTEAFF
TRBJ2-5,.,TRBV6-2/TRBV6-3,.,CASSYSGRIASVQETQYF
TRBJ1-2,.,TRBV25-1,.,CASSPTGSNYGYTF
TRBJ1-1,.,TRBV18,.,CASSPSGAREVGAFF
TRBJ2-1,.,TRBV5-1,TRBD2,CASSSGTSGSYNEQFF
TRBJ2-2,.,TRBV19,TRBD2,CASRPLNAQGLAGGLGTGELFF
TRBJ2-7,few,TRBV28,TRBD1,CASRGPGQGSYEQYF
TRBJ1-3,.,TRBV19,.,CASKLTAPTGNTIYF
TRBJ2-7,.,TRBV28,TRBD2,CASYNGGSSYEQYF
TRBJ2-7,.,TRBV7-9,TRBD1,CASSLLTGASSYEQYF
TRBJ1-2,once,TRBV30,.,CAWSVPGGLYGYTF
TRBJ2-4,.,TRBV3-1/TRBV3-2,.,CASSLRGLTAKNIQYF
TRBJ2-2,.,TRBV7-2,.,CASSLVRGTGELFF
TRBJ1-2,.,TRBV5-1,.,CASSLEGVGDYGYTF
TRBJ2-7,.,TRBV6-6,.,CASSPPIGVGTYEQYF
TRBJ2-1,.,TRBV7-2,.,CASSFSPYEQFF
TRBJ2-3,.,TRBV21-1,.,CASNTSGWRVSTDTQYF
TRBJ1-2,.,TRBV9,TRBD1,CASSAWTGGGYGYTF
TRBJ1-1,.,TRBV5-1,.,CASSGTQGRNTEAFF
TRBJ1-1,.,TRBV28,.,CASSFGGSNTEAFF
TRBJ2-5,.,TRBV11-3,TRBD1,CASSHGQGAMETQYF
TRBJ2-7,.,TRBV3-1/TRBV3-2,TRBD2,CASSPFAGGAYEQYF
TRBJ2-7,.,TRBV9,TRBD2,CASSVGSGSYEQYF
TRBJ2-7,.,TRBV15,TRBD2,CATSGLASGSWYEQYF
TRBJ1-2,.,TRBV18,TRBD1,CASSHSQGAGYTF
TRBJ1-2,.,TRBV5-5,.,CASSSLPGVRDRPYGYTF
TRBJ1-1,.,TRBV5-4,.,CASSLGGGGTEAFF
TRBJ2-7,.,TRBV7-9,TRBD2,CASSLETGGSYEQYF
TRBJ2-5,.,TRBV9,.,CASSATGTWETQYF
TRBJ1-2,.,TRBV7-2,.,CASSLGSRGSYGYTF
TRBJ1-2,.,TRBV7-9,.,CASSSPRDGNYGYTF
TRBJ2-1,.,TRBV5-1,.,CASSFRQQQSPTNEQFF
TRBJ2-7,few,TRBV10-1,TRBD1,CASSEQGTVAYEQYF
TRBJ2-7,once,TRBV4-2,.,CASSQDPGLVEQYF
TRBJ1-6,.,TRBV3-1/TRBV3-2,.,CASSQIESSYNSPLHF
TRBJ2-7,.,TRBV6-1,TRBD1,CASSEETGTGPYEQYF
TRBJ2-1,.,TRBV27,TRBD2,CAARGGRGDNEQFF
TRBJ1-6,.,TRBV7-2,.,CASSSGSYNSPLHF